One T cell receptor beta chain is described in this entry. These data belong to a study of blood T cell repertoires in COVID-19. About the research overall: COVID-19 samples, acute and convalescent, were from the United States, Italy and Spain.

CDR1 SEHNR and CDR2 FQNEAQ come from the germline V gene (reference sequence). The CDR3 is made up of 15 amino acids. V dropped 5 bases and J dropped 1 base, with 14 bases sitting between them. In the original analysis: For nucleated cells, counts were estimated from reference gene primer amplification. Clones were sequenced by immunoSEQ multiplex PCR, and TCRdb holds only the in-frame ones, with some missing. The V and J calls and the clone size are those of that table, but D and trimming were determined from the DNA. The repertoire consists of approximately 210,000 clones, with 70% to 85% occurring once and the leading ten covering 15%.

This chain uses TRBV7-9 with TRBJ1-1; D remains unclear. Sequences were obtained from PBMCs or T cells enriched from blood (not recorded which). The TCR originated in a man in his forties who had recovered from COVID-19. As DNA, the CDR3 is TGTGCCAGCAGCCCGACTCGCCTACGGAACACTGAAGCTTTCTTT. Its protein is CASSPTRLRNTEAFF.